Sequencing of this T cell receptor (beta chain) was carried out in a study of patients and donors after allogeneic stem cell transplantation. CDR1 is SGHVS, CDR2 FNYEAQ, per germline. CDR3 length equals 14 residues. The V gene lost 5 bases and the J gene lost 4 bases, with 14 bases spanning the gap. Via MiXCR, TCRdb re-called the RT-PCR reads, giving one row per CDR3 protein. Found here are more than 55,000 distinct CDR3 sequences, roughly 14% of them singletons; the top ten hold about a third. The V gene is TRBV7-6, the J gene TRBJ1-1, with TRBD1 as a possible D gene (6 bases). The receptor was isolated from a human donor who was either an allogeneic HSCT recipient or a stem cell or donor lymphocyte infusion donor (not recorded which). It is not recorded whose cells these are; they may come from a transplant donor. Sequencing was done on a sample of blood, either unsorted or a sorted T cell fraction (not recorded which). Written as DNA, the CDR3 is TGTGCCAGCAGCGGGAAGGGGGGGCCCACTGAAGCTTTCTTT. This translates into CASSGKGGPTEAFF.